The rows below give T cell receptor beta chains drawn from one sample of a study of PD-1 blockade in mismatch repair-deficient tumors. Sequenced by immunoSEQ multiplex PCR; TCRdb stores in-frame clones only, minus some. The sample consists of about 17,000 clones, 84% of them appearing once. The sequenced sample was PBMCs, obtained less than 25 weeks after starting pembrolizumab. All receptors come from an adult with mismatch repair-deficient cancer. Each CDR3 is given with its conserved first and last residue. A D gene is named only where the DNA matches it firmly. Where a row states a size, it is once, few, many or the class of an expanded clone; other rows omit it.

J gene,D gene,clone size,V gene,CDR3 protein,CDR3 DNA
TRBJ1-2,NA,NA,TRBV7-9,CASSQTGLSPLFGYGYTF,TGTGCCAGCAGTCAGACAGGTTTAAGCCCGCTGTTTGGCTATGGCTACACCTTC
TRBJ1-6,NA,NA,TRBV30,CAWSVSRSGDNSPLHF,TGTGCCTGGAGTGTAAGTCGTTCAGGGGATAATTCACCCCTCCACTTT
TRBJ2-2,TRBD1,NA,TRBV10-2,CASRPGTANTGELFF,TGCGCCAGCAGGCCCGGGACAGCGAACACCGGGGAGCTGTTTTTT
TRBJ1-5,NA,NA,TRBV5-6,CASSLYSLNQPQHF,TGTGCCAGCAGCTTGTATAGCCTCAATCAGCCCCAGCATTTT
TRBJ2-3,TRBD2,NA,TRBV7-9,CASSIPGLAGGSTDTQYF,TGTGCCAGCAGCATCCCGGGACTAGCGGGAGGAAGCACAGATACGCAGTATTTT
TRBJ2-5,NA,NA,TRBV2,CASTAQQGQETQYF,TGTGCCAGCACTGCTCAGCAGGGCCAAGAGACCCAGTACTTC
TRBJ1-1,NA,NA,TRBV10-1,CASSTAAAGSKAEAFF,TGCGCCAGCAGTACAGCTGCGGCGGGAAGTAAGGCTGAAGCTTTCTTT
TRBJ1-4,NA,NA,TRBV6-1,CASRSGPGDEKLFF,TGTGCCAGCCGTTCGGGGCCGGGGGATGAAAAACTGTTTTTT
TRBJ2-7,NA,once,TRBV5-1,CASSLTFTYEQYF,TGCGCCAGCAGCTTGACTTTTACCTACGAGCAGTACTTC
TRBJ2-7,TRBD1,NA,TRBV28,CASSLPGTGDEQYF,TGTGCCAGCAGTCTCCCCGGGACAGGGGACGAGCAGTACTTC
TRBJ1-5,TRBD1,NA,TRBV2,CASRAGTVGNQPQHF,TGTGCCAGCAGAGCCGGGACAGTTGGGAATCAGCCCCAGCATTTT
TRBJ2-1,TRBD2,NA,TRBV19,CATGLAGGGLREQFF,TGTGCCACGGGACTAGCGGGAGGGGGGCTAAGGGAGCAGTTCTTC
TRBJ2-3,TRBD2,NA,TRBV7-9,CASSGGGRAKTDTQYF,TGTGCCAGTAGCGGGGGCGGGAGGGCGAAGACAGATACGCAGTATTTT
TRBJ1-2,NA,NA,TRBV10-1,CASSRTVSTF,TGCGCCAGCAGTCGGACAGTTTCCACCTTC
TRBJ1-3,NA,NA,TRBV25-1,CASSYIAGNTIYF,TGTGCCAGCAGTTACATCGCTGGAAACACCATATATTTT
TRBJ1-2,TRBD1,NA,TRBV7-3,CASSPLSGSGGGYTF,TGTGCCAGCAGCCCCTTGTCGGGGTCAGGGGGCGGCTACACCTTC
TRBJ2-3,TRBD1,NA,TRBV5-6,CASSYGTGIWDTQYF,TGTGCCAGCAGCTACGGGACAGGGATTTGGGATACGCAGTATTTT
TRBJ1-3,NA,NA,TRBV6-1,CASSPPGHQGNTIYF,TGTGCCAGCAGCCCACCGGGACACCAAGGAAACACCATATATTTT
TRBJ2-3,NA,NA,TRBV6-1,CASSTGILGTDTQYF,TGTGCCAGCAGCACAGGGATATTGGGCACAGATACGCAGTATTTT
TRBJ2-7,NA,NA,TRBV18,CASSPPTGSYEQYF,TGTGCCAGCTCACCACCGACGGGTTCCTACGAGCAGTACTTC
TRBJ1-2,TRBD1,NA,TRBV29-1,CSVVGTVLNYGYTF,TGCAGCGTTGTTGGGACAGTTCTTAACTATGGCTACACCTTC
TRBJ1-1,TRBD1,NA,TRBV18,CASSPPGQGGQAFF,TGTGCCAGCTCACCGCCCGGACAGGGCGGGCAGGCTTTCTTT
TRBJ2-2,NA,NA,TRBV30,CAWSVLGLNTGELFF,TGTGCCTGGAGTGTCCTCGGACTGAACACCGGGGAGCTGTTTTTT
TRBJ1-1,NA,NA,TRBV11-3,CASSLVTGEAFF,TGTGCCAGCAGCCTAGTTACAGGGGAAGCTTTCTTT
TRBJ2-1,TRBD2,NA,TRBV7-6,CASSSGVAGGDNEQFF,TGTGCCAGCAGCTCAGGGGTAGCGGGAGGAGACAATGAGCAGTTCTTC
TRBJ2-7,TRBD2,NA,TRBV11-2,CASKEGGPNEQYF,TGTGCCAGCAAAGAGGGAGGGCCAAATGAGCAGTACTTC
TRBJ1-2,NA,NA,TRBV19,CASSTVYGYTF,TGTGCCAGCTCGACAGTCTATGGCTACACCTTC
TRBJ2-3,TRBD1,NA,TRBV4-2,CASSQERQGGFSTDTQYF,TGTGCCAGCAGCCAAGAAAGACAGGGGGGGTTTAGCACAGATACGCAGTATTTT
TRBJ2-5,NA,NA,TRBV6-5,CASSPLNGARVAQYF,TGTGCCAGCAGTCCCTTGAATGGGGCTCGGGTAGCCCAGTACTTC
TRBJ1-4,TRBD1,NA,TRBV5-1,CASSWGQGGGEKLFF,TGCGCCAGCAGCTGGGGACAGGGTGGCGGTGAAAAACTGTTTTTT
TRBJ2-2,TRBD1,NA,TRBV7-7,CASSLATYRTGATGELFF,TGTGCCAGCAGCTTGGCCACTTATCGGACAGGCGCAACCGGGGAGCTGTTTTTT
TRBJ1-1,TRBD1,NA,TRBV5-1,CASSRGQEWGEAFF,TGCGCCAGCAGCCGCGGACAGGAGTGGGGTGAAGCTTTCTTT
TRBJ2-7,TRBD2,NA,TRBV4-1,CASSQGMVAGGYEQYF,TGCGCCAGCAGCCAAGGGATGGTAGCGGGAGGCTACGAGCAGTACTTC
TRBJ1-1,NA,NA,TRBV6-5,CASSLRQANTEAFF,TGTGCCAGCAGTTTGAGACAGGCGAACACTGAAGCTTTCTTT
TRBJ2-5,TRBD2,NA,TRBV19,CASSIDLRTSGSWETQYF,TGTGCCAGTAGTATAGATCTCCGAACTAGCGGGAGCTGGGAGACCCAGTACTTC
TRBJ2-7,NA,NA,TRBV7-6,CASSLPPDSSYEQYF,TGTGCCAGCAGCTTACCCCCGGACAGCTCCTACGAGCAGTACTTC
TRBJ1-5,NA,NA,TRBV2,CASSEASSGAGKPQHF,TGTGCCAGCAGTGAAGCGTCTTCAGGGGCCGGAAAGCCCCAGCATTTT
TRBJ2-7,TRBD2,few,TRBV5-6,CASTLAGTSGLYEQYF,TGTGCCAGCACCCTGGCTGGGACTAGCGGCCTCTACGAGCAGTACTTC
TRBJ2-2,TRBD2,NA,TRBV6-5,CASSRTSGRGELFF,TGTGCCAGCAGCCGGACTAGCGGGAGGGGGGAGCTGTTTTTT
TRBJ1-4,NA,NA,TRBV28,CASRRSFNEKLFF,TGTGCCAGCAGGCGATCCTTCAATGAAAAACTGTTTTTT
TRBJ2-3,TRBD2,NA,TRBV2,CASSEVIAGADTQYF,TGTGCCAGCAGTGAAGTAATAGCGGGTGCAGATACGCAGTATTTT
TRBJ2-1,TRBD2,NA,TRBV5-7,CASSLIGLAGPYNEQFF,TGTGCCAGCAGCTTGATCGGCCTAGCGGGACCCTACAATGAGCAGTTCTTC
TRBJ2-7,TRBD2,few,TRBV4-2,CASSQVGLAGEMQYF,TGTGCCAGCAGCCAAGTGGGCCTAGCGGGAGAGATGCAGTACTTC
TRBJ2-1,NA,NA,TRBV27,CASSRSSLRNEQFF,TGTGCCAGTTCGAGGAGCTCCCTTAGGAATGAGCAGTTCTTC
TRBJ1-5,NA,NA,TRBV2,CASSGRRGSYSNQPQHF,TGTGCCAGCAGCGGGAGGCGGGGGTCCTATAGCAATCAGCCCCAGCATTTT
TRBJ2-7,NA,NA,TRBV10-2,CASSEDRSSYEQYF,TGCGCCAGCAGTGAGGACAGGAGCTCCTACGAGCAGTACTTC
TRBJ2-1,TRBD2,NA,TRBV5-1,CASSLDAGGTVCEQFF,TGCGCCAGCAGCTTGGATGCGGGAGGGACAGTGTGTGAGCAGTTCTTC
TRBJ2-2,NA,NA,TRBV7-2,CASSLGPLTNTGELFF,TGTGCCAGCAGCTTAGGGCCTTTGACAAACACCGGGGAGCTGTTTTTT
TRBJ2-1,NA,NA,TRBV27,CASSWGGDNEQFF,TGTGCCAGCAGTTGGGGCGGAGACAATGAGCAGTTCTTC
TRBJ2-5,TRBD2,NA,TRBV19,CASSMGGVGFQETQYF,TGTGCCAGTAGTATGGGGGGGGTTGGGTTTCAAGAGACCCAGTACTTC
TRBJ1-2,NA,NA,TRBV27,CASSLSGPNYGYTF,TGTGCCAGCAGTTTGTCAGGCCCTAACTATGGCTACACCTTC
TRBJ2-1,NA,NA,TRBV16,CASSQLNREPYNEQFF,TGTGCCAGCAGCCAATTAAATCGGGAGCCCTACAATGAGCAGTTCTTC
TRBJ2-2,NA,NA,TRBV7-2,CASSSGTQGAGELFF,TGTGCCAGCAGCTCCGGGACTCAAGGTGCCGGGGAGCTGTTTTTT
TRBJ1-2,TRBD1,NA,TRBV7-2,CASSFGTANYGYTF,TGTGCCAGCAGCTTCGGGACAGCAAACTATGGCTACACCTTC